This T cell receptor (beta chain) emerged from a study of shared clonotypes between healthy human individuals. The run depth of the assay was deep. Method: immunoSEQ multiplex PCR; TCRdb's copy keeps in-frame clones and lacks some. The sample has approximately 2.5 million clones, 80% to 95% seen once. The trim removed 6 bases at V and 2 bases at J, leaving 11 bases unmatched. The CDR3 loop spans 16 amino acids. Germline V gene lookup returns CDR1 MNHEY and CDR2 SMNVEV (reference sequence). The chain links TRBV27 to TRBJ2-7; 9 bases match TRBD1. Sequenced: naive CD4+ T cells from PBMCs. Stated subset: CD45RA+ positively selected. The clonotype was recovered from a man younger than 30 in good health. Some clones in this sample may be carry-over from other donors' samples. CDR3 loop: CASSQSRTGEAYEQYF. The CDR3 DNA sequence: TGTGCCAGCAGCCAGTCCCGGACAGGGGAAGCCTACGAGCAGTACTTC.